This paragraph reports one T cell receptor (beta chain). Its antigen is not yet known. Per-nucleotide qualities are absent, and no much larger clonotype sits a single base away. Ficoll-Paque density gradient centrifugation was used to isolate PBMCs. This sample was included in a study of T-cell memory formation after mild COVID-19 (dated by TCRdb to the early 2020s). Some background on the complete study: Most TCR sequence clusters were specific to one of the two donors. T-cell clones expanding and contracting after mild COVID-19 in a couple of donors were tracked by longitudinal TCRalpha and TCRbeta repertoire sequencing. The cohort was made up of two young adult volunteers, one female and one male, who were previously healthy.

What the study reported, not specific to this receptor: The detection of some responding clones in pre-infection memory suggests that pre-existing cross-reactive memory T cells joined the SARS-CoV-2 response. From day 15 to 85, contracting clones showed balanced CD4/CD8 phenotypes, whereas a second wave of clones that expanded from day 15 to 37 leaned towards CD4+. The study included only a couple of mild cases, and larger cohorts that include severe cases with pre-infection samples were judged to be necessary. Whether the second-wave clones peaking on day 37 were SARS-CoV-2 specific was not confirmed. Contracting CD4+ clones turned up mainly in the CM and EM memory subsets, whereas EMRA was where CD8+ clones were enriched.

The CDR3 covers 19 residues, taking in both the cysteine and the phenylalanine. Only CDR3 DNA is held: 57 bases, read in frame from base 1. CDR1 and CDR2 are drawn from the germline V gene: SGHRS, YFSETQ. Between the V and J ends, shortened by 2 bases and 0 bases respectively, the junction contains 23 bases. The sequencing machine was an Illumina NovaSeq 6000. TCRalpha and TCRbeta cDNA libraries were constructed by 5'RACE with constant-segment primers, with sample barcodes and unique molecular identifiers being introduced. RNA was extracted from every sample with Trizol reagent. The libraries were amplified in two PCR steps, and the second step added a second sample barcode and Illumina TruSeq adapters. Sequencing of libraries was performed on an Illumina NovaSeq with 2 x 150 bp paired-end reads. Processing in the source paper ran as follows. Reads were demultiplexed and collapsed into UMI-guided consensus sequences with migec v1.2.7. With mixcr v2.1.11, UMI consensuses were aligned to TRA and TRB V and J templates and assembled into clonotypes. A clonotype was counted as expanded or contracted only when both edgeR and NoisET called the clonotype significant, with the noise models trained on biological replicates. For edgeR calls, a false discovery rate-adjusted p below 0.01 and a log2 fold-change threshold of 1 were applied. As an exploratory analysis of dynamics, PCA with hierarchical clustering was applied to max-normalized trajectories of the 1000 most abundant clonotypes. Each responding clone was given a CD4 or CD8 phenotype based on the CD4+ and CD8+ repertoires, which had been sequenced separately. The raw public data were reprocessed by TCRdb itself: fastp quality trimming at Q25, MiXCR clonotype calling, in-frame beta chains only. Each CDR3 protein gets just one entry, which takes the most common genes and DNA from the rows behind it. The V and J calls here are based on TCRdb, not the publication. The sample table shows approximately 490,000 distinct CDR3 sequences, and roughly 21% are seen once. The ten top clones hold approximately 12% of the sample.

This receptor was obtained from an adult woman who had mild COVID-19 (a few samples of this study predate the infection). The sample titles of this study are shuffled in the database, so cell type and time point are left out; the donor was told from shared clones. Sequences were obtained from PBMCs or a T cell subset sorted from them (not recorded which). Recombination joined TRBV5-1 with TRBJ1-2; D gene: possibly TRBD1, on 5 matching bases. The base sequence is TGCGCCAGCAGCTTACACGCCATAACCGGGACCCAGGCTAACTATGGCTACACCTTC. The encoded protein is CASSLHAITGTQANYGYTF.